The rows below give T cell receptor beta chains drawn from one sample of a study of OX40 agonist ivuxolimab in advanced cancers. Method: immunoSEQ multiplex PCR; TCRdb's copy keeps in-frame clones and lacks some. Among tens of thousands of clones listed, 85% were seen once. Sequences were derived from CD4+ or CD8+ T cells sorted from blood, sampled in a trial of the OX40 agonist ivuxolimab. Receptor source: an adult with an advanced solid tumor such as melanoma, head and neck, liver or kidney cancer. The conserved cysteine and the conserved F or W are not part of the CDR3 here. The order of the fields is V gene, J gene, CDR3 protein.

V gene: TRBV27; J gene: TRBJ2-3; CDR3 protein: ASSLLPPYSTDTQY
V gene: TRBV4-2; J gene: .; CDR3 protein: ASSQKTSGPYEQY
V gene: TRBV18; J gene: TRBJ2-7; CDR3 protein: ASSPGGYEQY
V gene: TRBV19; J gene: TRBJ1-1; CDR3 protein: ASSFHGRAGAF
V gene: TRBV6-5; J gene: TRBJ2-7; CDR3 protein: ASSSPSAYEQY
V gene: TRBV5-1; J gene: TRBJ1-6; CDR3 protein: ASSLGQARHPLH
V gene: TRBV7-2; J gene: TRBJ1-1; CDR3 protein: ASSLEWGAGNTEAF
V gene: TRBV28; J gene: TRBJ1-2; CDR3 protein: ASSPPEGQGHGYT
V gene: TRBV2; J gene: TRBJ2-1; CDR3 protein: ASSEGGGSSYNEQF
V gene: TRBV27; J gene: TRBJ2-1; CDR3 protein: ASSLAGAASEQF
V gene: TRBV29-1; J gene: TRBJ1-4; CDR3 protein: SVEMRGRDKLF
V gene: TRBV4-1; J gene: TRBJ1-3; CDR3 protein: ASRIETGSGNTIY
V gene: TRBV7-6; J gene: TRBJ2-2; CDR3 protein: ASSLSGGGSNTGELF
V gene: TRBV6-5; J gene: TRBJ2-7; CDR3 protein: ASRAVSYEQY
V gene: TRBV29-1; J gene: TRBJ1-6; CDR3 protein: SVARDPDSPLH
V gene: TRBV7-9; J gene: TRBJ1-2; CDR3 protein: ASSPNMGHYGYT